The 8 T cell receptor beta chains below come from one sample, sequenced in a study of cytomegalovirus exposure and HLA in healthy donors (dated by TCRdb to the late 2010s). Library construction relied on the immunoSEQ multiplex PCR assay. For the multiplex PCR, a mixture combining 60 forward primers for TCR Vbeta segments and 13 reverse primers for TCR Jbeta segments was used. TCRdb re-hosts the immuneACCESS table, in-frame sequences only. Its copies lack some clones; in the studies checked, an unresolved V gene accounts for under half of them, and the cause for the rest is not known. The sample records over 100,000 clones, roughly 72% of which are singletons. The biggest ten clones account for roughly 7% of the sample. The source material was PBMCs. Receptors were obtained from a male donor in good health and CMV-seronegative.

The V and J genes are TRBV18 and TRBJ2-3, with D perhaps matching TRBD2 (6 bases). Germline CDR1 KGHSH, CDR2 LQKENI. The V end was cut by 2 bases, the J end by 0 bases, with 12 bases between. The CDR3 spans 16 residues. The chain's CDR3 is CASSPSAGVSTDTQYF. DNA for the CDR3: TGTGCCAGCTCACCATCAGCGGGTGTGAGCACAGATACGCAGTATTTT.

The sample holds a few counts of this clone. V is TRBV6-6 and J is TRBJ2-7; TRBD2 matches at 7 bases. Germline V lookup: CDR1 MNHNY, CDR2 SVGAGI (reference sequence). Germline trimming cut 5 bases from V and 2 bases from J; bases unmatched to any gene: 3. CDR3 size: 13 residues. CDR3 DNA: TGTGCCAGCAGTCCCCGGGGGGCCTACGAGCAGTACTTC. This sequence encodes CASSPRGAYEQYF.

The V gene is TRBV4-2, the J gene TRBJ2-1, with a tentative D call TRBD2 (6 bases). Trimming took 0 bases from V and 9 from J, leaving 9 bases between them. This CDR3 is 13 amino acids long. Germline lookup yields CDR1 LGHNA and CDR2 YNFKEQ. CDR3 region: CASSQDRRGEQFF. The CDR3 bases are TGTGCCAGCAGCCAAGATAGGCGGGGTGAGCAGTTCTTC.

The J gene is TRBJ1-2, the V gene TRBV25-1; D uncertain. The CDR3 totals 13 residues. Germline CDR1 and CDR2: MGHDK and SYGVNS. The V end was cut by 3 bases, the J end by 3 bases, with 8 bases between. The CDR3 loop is CASSDLGDYGYTF. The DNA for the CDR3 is TGTGCCAGCAGTGATCTCGGGGACTATGGCTACACCTTC.

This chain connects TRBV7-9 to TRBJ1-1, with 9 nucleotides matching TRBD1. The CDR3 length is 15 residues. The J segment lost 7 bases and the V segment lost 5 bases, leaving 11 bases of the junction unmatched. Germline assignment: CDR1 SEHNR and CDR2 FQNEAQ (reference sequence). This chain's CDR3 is CASSLETGGWGEAFF. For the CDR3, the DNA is TGTGCCAGCAGCCTGGAGACAGGGGGTTGGGGTGAAGCTTTCTTT.

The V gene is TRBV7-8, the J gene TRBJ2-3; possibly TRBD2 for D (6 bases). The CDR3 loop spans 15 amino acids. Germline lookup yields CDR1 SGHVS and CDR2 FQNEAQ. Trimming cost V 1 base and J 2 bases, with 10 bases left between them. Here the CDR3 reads CASSLEAGYTDTQYF. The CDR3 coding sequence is TGTGCCAGCAGCTTAGAAGCGGGCTACACAGATACGCAGTATTTT.

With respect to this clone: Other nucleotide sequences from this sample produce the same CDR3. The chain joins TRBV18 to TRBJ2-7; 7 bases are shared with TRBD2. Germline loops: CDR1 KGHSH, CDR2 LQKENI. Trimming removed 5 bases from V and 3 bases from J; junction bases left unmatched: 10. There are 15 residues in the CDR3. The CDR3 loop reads CASSTDPRGVYEQYF. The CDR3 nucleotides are TGTGCCAGCTCAACCGACCCTCGGGGGGTCTACGAGCAGTACTTC.

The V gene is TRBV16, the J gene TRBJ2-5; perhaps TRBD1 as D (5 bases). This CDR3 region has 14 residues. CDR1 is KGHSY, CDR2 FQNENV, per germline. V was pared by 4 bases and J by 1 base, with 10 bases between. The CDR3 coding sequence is TGTGCCAGCAGCCCCCAAGGGGCCCAAGAGACCCAGTACTTC. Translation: CASSPQGAQETQYF.